These T cell receptor beta chains were read from a single sample in a study of T cells in localized non-small cell lung cancer. Sequencing was performed with immunoSEQ multiplex PCR; in TCRdb, only in-frame clones are kept and a portion is missing. Counted here are around 36,000 clones, about 76% occurring once; the ten biggest clones make up 30% to 35%. The sample here was PBMCs, taken before any cancer treatment. Receptors originate from a woman aged 35 to 70 with stage II squamous cell lung carcinoma. Both conserved end residues are part of each CDR3.

j_call v_call cdr3_aa
TRBJ1-2 TRBV28 CASSLGTPYGYTF
TRBJ1-3 TRBV6-6 CASSYSVGIGGNTIYF
TRBJ1-2 TRBV6-1 CASQLSVNYGYTF
TRBJ1-1 TRBV29-1 CSVGQGSSDAEAFF
TRBJ2-5 TRBV28 CASSFSDRRETQYF
TRBJ1-2 TRBV4-2 CASSPGVARGYAGYTF
TRBJ1-4 TRBV27 CASSSWTGHEEKLFF
TRBJ1-1 TRBV6-6 CASSRPDNTEAFF
TRBJ1-5 TRBV7-9 CASSLARDIYSNQPQHF
TRBJ1-5 TRBV10-3 CAISVGGDQPQHF
TRBJ2-7 TRBV6-5 CASSRGTGSSYEQYF
TRBJ2-4 TRBV15 CATSRGQPDGIQYF
TRBJ1-1 TRBV19 CASSFGGNWNTEAFF
TRBJ2-5 TRBV7-9 CASSSGRNSGVQETQYF
TRBJ2-3 TRBV4-2 CASRRQGTDTQYF
TRBJ1-5 TRBV5-8 CASSHGQVWDQPQHF
TRBJ1-2 TRBV9 CASSAGTEPNYGYTF
TRBJ2-1 TRBV4-3 CASSQDLGTSGNEQFF
TRBJ2-3 TRBV4-1 CASSQSQGGTDTQYF
TRBJ1-2 TRBV5-5 CASSFDRDGYTF
TRBJ1-3 TRBV10-1 CASSERDKIAAGNTIYF
TRBJ2-1 TRBV28 CASSWRREQFF
TRBJ2-1 TRBV4-1 CASSRGGGLNNEQFF
TRBJ1-2 TRBV4-3 CASSQQTDLGSYGYTF
TRBJ1-2 TRBV7-9 CASSPRETDYGYTF
TRBJ2-3 TRBV15 CATSRGENSDTQYF
TRBJ1-5 TRBV27 CASSPDRSNQPQHF
TRBJ1-3 TRBV6-5 CASSSMQIPGNTIYF
TRBJ1-5 TRBV13 CASSLGRAGNQPQHF
TRBJ2-7 TRBV10-2 CASSETGVGYEQYF
TRBJ2-7 TRBV6-1 CASSKGHQEQYF
TRBJ2-3 TRBV5-1 CASSLVFGVGTDTQYF
TRBJ2-2 TRBV28 CASSLPLDRGNTGELFF